These T cell receptor beta chains were read from a single sample in a study of T-cell memory formation after mild COVID-19. TCRdb reanalysed the 5' RACE reads using MiXCR and keeps one entry per CDR3 protein. The sample holds around 210,000 distinct CDR3 sequences; just over 9.5% are singletons and the top ten take 3.5% to 4%. Input material: PBMCs or a T cell subset sorted from them (not recorded which). The source of these receptors is a man aged 18 to 30 who had mild COVID-19 (a few samples of this study predate the infection). Cell type and time point are not known. The CDR3 runs from the conserved cysteine through the conserved F or W. The D gene is left open where the match is weak. Rows may omit the clone size; those that give it use once, few, many or a size class.

CDR3nt: TGTGCCAGCAGTCTTACCGGGACAGGGACGTACGAGCAGTACTTC; CDR3aa: CASSLTGTGTYEQYF; abundance: many; j_gene: TRBJ2-7; d_gene: TRBD1; v_gene: TRBV6-5
CDR3nt: TGTGCCAGCAGCCAAGTTTCCAGAGTCAACACTGAAGCTTTCTTT; CDR3aa: CASSQVSRVNTEAFF; abundance: few; j_gene: TRBJ1-1; d_gene: .; v_gene: TRBV3-1
CDR3nt: TGTGCCAGCAGCCAACAGGGGATTAGAAACACTGAAGCTTTCTTT; CDR3aa: CASSQQGIRNTEAFF; abundance: .; j_gene: TRBJ1-1; d_gene: TRBD1; v_gene: TRBV28
CDR3nt: TGTGCAGCGCTCACGGGGAATTACCTCTATGGCTACACCTTC; CDR3aa: CAALTGNYLYGYTF; abundance: .; j_gene: TRBJ1-2; d_gene: .; v_gene: TRBV28
CDR3nt: TGTGCCAGCAGCTTGGACACCGGCACTGAAGCTTTCTTT; CDR3aa: CASSLDTGTEAFF; abundance: .; j_gene: TRBJ1-1; d_gene: .; v_gene: TRBV5-6
CDR3nt: TGTGCCATCAGTGAGTCTGTTCTTGCCTATGGCTACACCTTC; CDR3aa: CAISESVLAYGYTF; abundance: .; j_gene: TRBJ1-2; d_gene: .; v_gene: TRBV10-3
CDR3nt: TGCGCCAGCAGCTCGTTGGGGGTCGAGGGCACTGAAGCTTTCTTT; CDR3aa: CASSSLGVEGTEAFF; abundance: many; j_gene: TRBJ1-1; d_gene: .; v_gene: TRBV5-1
CDR3nt: TGTGCCAGCAGTAACCCCACAGGGAATGCCGGGGAGCTGTTTTTT; CDR3aa: CASSNPTGNAGELFF; abundance: .; j_gene: TRBJ2-2; d_gene: .; v_gene: TRBV12-3/TRBV12-4
CDR3nt: TGTGCCAGCAGCTCCAGCCAAGAGACCCAGTACTTC; CDR3aa: CASSSSQETQYF; abundance: .; j_gene: TRBJ2-5; d_gene: .; v_gene: TRBV7-9
CDR3nt: TGTGCCTGGAGTGTAGGATGGATCGCAGGGGATTATTCACCCCTCCACTTT; CDR3aa: CAWSVGWIAGDYSPLHF; abundance: .; j_gene: TRBJ1-6; d_gene: .; v_gene: TRBV30
CDR3nt: TGTGCCAGTAAAGTCGACGATCGAGGGGAGCTGTTTTTT; CDR3aa: CASKVDDRGELFF; abundance: few; j_gene: TRBJ2-2; d_gene: .; v_gene: TRBV19
CDR3nt: TGTGCCAGCAAACTAGAAGAGACCCAGTACTTC; CDR3aa: CASKLEETQYF; abundance: .; j_gene: TRBJ2-5; d_gene: .; v_gene: TRBV2
CDR3nt: TGCGCCAGCAGTCCCGGGGGGGACCCTAATGAAAAACTGTTTTTT; CDR3aa: CASSPGGDPNEKLFF; abundance: .; j_gene: TRBJ1-4; d_gene: .; v_gene: TRBV23-1
CDR3nt: TGCAGTGCTAGAGCCCAGGGGGCTCTCTATAATTCACCCCTCCACTTT; CDR3aa: CSARAQGALYNSPLHF; abundance: .; j_gene: TRBJ1-6; d_gene: TRBD1; v_gene: TRBV20-1
CDR3nt: TGCGCCAGCAGAGAGACGTCAGGGAGCAATGAGCAGTTCTTC; CDR3aa: CASRETSGSNEQFF; abundance: .; j_gene: TRBJ2-1; d_gene: .; v_gene: TRBV5-1
CDR3nt: TGTGCCAGCAGTTTAAGAGGAGTAAGGGGAAACACCATATATTTT; CDR3aa: CASSLRGVRGNTIYF; abundance: .; j_gene: TRBJ1-3; d_gene: .; v_gene: TRBV12-3/TRBV12-4
CDR3nt: TGCGCCAGCAGCCAAGCGCTAGCGGGAGACCAAGAGACCCAGTACTTC; CDR3aa: CASSQALAGDQETQYF; abundance: many; j_gene: TRBJ2-5; d_gene: TRBD2; v_gene: TRBV4-3
CDR3nt: TGTGCCAGCTCACGGGGGACAGGGAGACGAGTGAACACTGAAGCTTTCTTT; CDR3aa: CASSRGTGRRVNTEAFF; abundance: .; j_gene: TRBJ1-1; d_gene: TRBD1; v_gene: TRBV18
CDR3nt: TGCAGCGCGAGTTGGGGAAATCAGCCCCAGCATTTT; CDR3aa: CSASWGNQPQHF; abundance: .; j_gene: TRBJ1-5; d_gene: .; v_gene: TRBV29-1
CDR3nt: TGCGCCAGCAGCCCACGAGGGGGCTCCTACAATGAGCAGTTCTTC; CDR3aa: CASSPRGGSYNEQFF; abundance: many; j_gene: TRBJ2-1; d_gene: .; v_gene: TRBV5-1
CDR3nt: TGCGCCAGCAGCCTCGGTAAGGGGGAGCAGTTCTTC; CDR3aa: CASSLGKGEQFF; abundance: few; j_gene: TRBJ2-1; d_gene: .; v_gene: TRBV4-3
CDR3nt: TGCGCCAGCAGCTCCGGACAGGGGGCATCTCGTGGCTACACCTTC; CDR3aa: CASSSGQGASRGYTF; abundance: .; j_gene: TRBJ1-2; d_gene: TRBD1; v_gene: TRBV5-1
CDR3nt: TGTGCCAGCAGCCAAGATCTCTATGGTGGGGGACTCTCAGAGACCCAGTACTTC; CDR3aa: CASSQDLYGGGLSETQYF; abundance: many; j_gene: TRBJ2-5; d_gene: .; v_gene: TRBV3-1
CDR3nt: TGCGCCAGCAGCCAAGATCGTGCATTCGGCTCTGGGGCCAACGTCCTGACTTTC; CDR3aa: CASSQDRAFGSGANVLTF; abundance: many; j_gene: TRBJ2-6; d_gene: .; v_gene: TRBV4-3
CDR3nt: TGCGCCAGCAGCCAAGGAGGGCGGCCAACCGGGGAGCTGTTTTTT; CDR3aa: CASSQGGRPTGELFF; abundance: .; j_gene: TRBJ2-2; d_gene: .; v_gene: TRBV4-3
CDR3nt: TGTGCCAGCAGTCCCCAAATGTGGGGATGGTATGGCTACACCTTC; CDR3aa: CASSPQMWGWYGYTF; abundance: few; j_gene: TRBJ1-2; d_gene: .; v_gene: TRBV12-3/TRBV12-4
CDR3nt: TGCAGCGCCGGAGGAACCATCGGCGCCGGAAACACCATATATTTT; CDR3aa: CSAGGTIGAGNTIYF; abundance: few; j_gene: TRBJ1-3; d_gene: .; v_gene: TRBV29-1
CDR3nt: TGTGCCAGCAGTCACCAAACAGGGGAAGGTCTCTATGGCTACACCTTC; CDR3aa: CASSHQTGEGLYGYTF; abundance: .; j_gene: TRBJ1-2; d_gene: TRBD1; v_gene: TRBV6-5
CDR3nt: TGCGCCAGCAGCATAAACACAGGGGTTGCCCTCAATGAGCAGTTCTTC; CDR3aa: CASSINTGVALNEQFF; abundance: .; j_gene: TRBJ2-1; d_gene: TRBD1; v_gene: TRBV5-1
CDR3nt: TGTGCCATCAGTCAAGACAGCTACGAGCAGTACTTC; CDR3aa: CAISQDSYEQYF; abundance: many; j_gene: TRBJ2-7; d_gene: .; v_gene: TRBV10-3
CDR3nt: TGTGCCAGCAGGGACAACAGGGGGATAAAAGAAAAACTGTTTTTT; CDR3aa: CASRDNRGIKEKLFF; abundance: .; j_gene: TRBJ1-4; d_gene: TRBD1; v_gene: TRBV2
CDR3nt: TGCGCCACCACAACGTCGGGTACCGGGGAGCTGTTTTTT; CDR3aa: CATTTSGTGELFF; abundance: few; j_gene: TRBJ2-2; d_gene: .; v_gene: TRBV5-1
CDR3nt: TGTGCCAGCAGCAAGGGAGGGGCTGGGACCGGGGAGCTGTTTTTT; CDR3aa: CASSKGGAGTGELFF; abundance: many; j_gene: TRBJ2-2; d_gene: TRBD2; v_gene: TRBV4-2
CDR3nt: TGTGCCAGCAGTTTAACCCCCGAGGGGCTAGCTTTCTTT; CDR3aa: CASSLTPEGLAFF; abundance: few; j_gene: TRBJ1-1; d_gene: .; v_gene: TRBV12-3/TRBV12-4
CDR3nt: TGTGCCAGTAGTATTTCATATCCGGGGTATGGCTACACCTTC; CDR3aa: CASSISYPGYGYTF; abundance: .; j_gene: TRBJ1-2; d_gene: .; v_gene: TRBV19
CDR3nt: TGTGCCAGCAGTTTTTCAAGGACCGGGGAGCTGTTTTTT; CDR3aa: CASSFSRTGELFF; abundance: many; j_gene: TRBJ2-2; d_gene: .; v_gene: TRBV12-3/TRBV12-4
CDR3nt: TGTGCCAGCAGTGTAACAGGGGAATCACCCCTCCACTTT; CDR3aa: CASSVTGESPLHF; abundance: many; j_gene: TRBJ1-6; d_gene: TRBD1; v_gene: TRBV12-3/TRBV12-4
CDR3nt: TGTGCCAGCAGTTACACGCCCGTAAATGAGCAGTTCTTC; CDR3aa: CASSYTPVNEQFF; abundance: .; j_gene: TRBJ2-1; d_gene: .; v_gene: TRBV6-2/TRBV6-3
CDR3nt: TGCGCCAGCAGCTTGGAGTCTCAGGGCACCGGGGAGCTGTTTTTT; CDR3aa: CASSLESQGTGELFF; abundance: many; j_gene: TRBJ2-2; d_gene: .; v_gene: TRBV5-1
CDR3nt: TGTGCCAGCAGCTTAGTTGCAGGGTCCGGGGAGCTGTTTTTT; CDR3aa: CASSLVAGSGELFF; abundance: .; j_gene: TRBJ2-2; d_gene: .; v_gene: TRBV7-2
CDR3nt: TGTGCCAGCAGTTTAGCAATCCAGATCCAAGAGACCCAGTACTTC; CDR3aa: CASSLAIQIQETQYF; abundance: .; j_gene: TRBJ2-5; d_gene: .; v_gene: TRBV12-3/TRBV12-4
CDR3nt: TGTGCCAGCAGTGAAGGACGCGATAATTCACCCCTCCACTTT; CDR3aa: CASSEGRDNSPLHF; abundance: few; j_gene: TRBJ1-6; d_gene: .; v_gene: TRBV2